The 23 T cell receptor beta chains reported below all come from one sample, sequenced in a study of cytomegalovirus exposure and HLA in healthy donors (dated by TCRdb to 2016 to 2017). Library preparation was by the immunoSEQ multiplex PCR assay. TCRdb took over this immuneACCESS table, retaining in-frame rearrangements with V and J assigned. Such tables are incomplete; in checked studies, under half of the missing clones stem from an unresolved V gene, and the remainder is unexplained. Counted in this sample were some 330,000 clones; just over 85% of them appeared once. About 0.91% of the sample rests with the top ten. Material: PBMCs. The source of these receptors is a woman between 18 and 30 years old in good health and CMV-seronegative.

The chain has TRBV7-9 and TRBJ2-7, with 8 bases identical to TRBD1. Germline CDR1 and CDR2: SEHNR and FQNEAQ (reference sequence). The CDR3 has 15 residues. V was clipped by 5 bases and J by 5 bases; unmatched bases: 11. The CDR3, as DNA: TGTGCCAGCAGCCCGACGGGGGACAGGAGGGACGAGCAGTACTTC. This codes for CASSPTGDRRDEQYF.

Written as DNA, the CDR3 is TGTGCCAGCTCACCAAATACAGGGGCAGACGAGCAGTACTTC. It translates to CASSPNTGADEQYF. V is TRBV18 and J is TRBJ2-7; 7 nucleotides match TRBD1. The CDR3 extends over 14 amino acids. CDR1 is KGHSH and CDR2 is LQKENI in the germline V gene. With V trimmed by 2 bases and J by 5 bases, 6 bases remained unmatched.

The CDR3 DNA follows: TGCGCCAGCAGCCCTAGCGGGAGTGGGTCCTACAATGAGCAGTTCTTC. Translation: CASSPSGSGSYNEQFF. The chain has TRBV5-1 and TRBJ2-1; 10 bases agree with TRBD2. This CDR3 has 16 amino acids. V shed 4 bases, J shed 1 base, and the junction held 5 bases outside the gene matches. Germline CDR1 reads SGHRS; CDR2 reads YFSETQ.

The genes are TRBV27 and TRBJ1-4; TRBD1 agrees at 9 bases. The CDR3 has 14 residues. V shed 4 bases and J 7 bases; nucleotides not matched to a gene: 4. Germline CDR1 MNHEY, CDR2 SMNVEV (reference sequence). CDR3 in amino acids: CASSYDRGSEKLFF. In DNA, the CDR3 is TGTGCCAGCAGTTACGACAGGGGGAGTGAAAAACTGTTTTTT.

The CDR3 spells CASSGANYGYTF. CDR3 coding DNA: TGTGCCAGCAGCGGTGCTAACTATGGCTACACCTTC. The genes are TRBV2 and TRBJ1-2; D is unresolved. V was clipped by 6 bases and J by 0 bases, with 5 bases between them. The CDR3 loop spans 12 amino acids. CDR1 is SNHLY, CDR2 FYNNEI, per germline.

A few counts support this clone. This chain connects TRBV18 to TRBJ1-3; 8 positions match TRBD1. Germline V gene data show CDR1 as KGHSH and CDR2 as LQKENI. The CDR3 contains 15 residues. J lost 2 bases, V lost 4 bases, and 4 bases had no gene match. CDR3 DNA sequence: TGTGCCAGCTCACAGGACAGGGCAACTGGAAACACCATATATTTT. This translates into CASSQDRATGNTIYF. Based on the CDR3 plus reference TRBV18 and TRBJ1-3, the full variable domain is NAGVMQNPRHLVRRRGQEARLRCSPMKGHSHVYWYRQLPEEGLKFMVYLQKENIIDESGMPKERFSAEFPKEGPSILRIQQVVRGDSAAYFCASSQDRATGNTIYFGEGSWLTVV.

The CDR3 protein is CASSESTSPSADTQYF. CDR3 in DNA: TGTGCCAGTAGCGAGTCTACTAGTCCGTCCGCAGATACGCAGTATTTT. The chain employs TRBV19 and TRBJ2-3; a weak D match, TRBD2 (5 bases). This CDR3 contains 16 residues. Germline CDR1 and CDR2: LNHDA and SQIVND (reference sequence). V gave up 6 bases and J gave up 4 bases, with 20 bases separating them.

The chain employs TRBV2 and TRBJ2-1, with TRBD2 identical over 9 bases. The length of the CDR3 is 14 residues. With V trimmed by 8 bases and J by 3 bases, 5 bases remained unmatched. Germline CDR1 SNHLY, CDR2 FYNNEI. The CDR3 DNA reads TGTGCCAGCTTCCGACTAGCGGTCTACAATGAGCAGTTCTTC. Amino acid sequence: CASFRLAVYNEQFF. Supplemented by reference TRBV2 and TRBJ2-1, the full variable domain reads EPEVTQTPSHQVTQMGQEVILRCVPISNHLYFYWYRQILGQKVEFLVSFYNNEISEKSEIFDDQFSVERPDGSNFTLKIRSTKLEDSAMYFCASFRLAVYNEQFFGPGTRLTVL.

The chain uses TRBV7-9 and TRBJ1-5; TRBD1 matches 9 bases. The germline V gene has CDR1 SEHNR and CDR2 FQNEAQ (reference sequence). There are 15 residues in the CDR3. The junction had 6 bases not matched to a gene; V was cut back by 4 bases and J by 5 bases. The CDR3 is CASSSSGQGYQPQHF. CDR3 sequence (DNA): TGTGCCAGCAGCTCCTCGGGACAGGGTTATCAGCCCCAGCATTTT.

V gene TRBV4-2 combines with J gene TRBJ1-2, with a weak D call TRBD1 (6 bases). The V gene lost 5 bases and the J gene lost 1 base, with 11 bases spanning the gap. The CDR3 is made up of 14 amino acids. CDR1 and CDR2 (germline): LGHNA, YNFKEQ. The chain's CDR3 is CASSSPGVNYGYTF. Written as DNA, the CDR3 is TGTGCCAGCAGCTCTCCAGGGGTTAACTATGGCTACACCTTC.

The chain joins TRBV4-1 to TRBJ1-1; TRBD1 is a possible D gene (5 bases). In germline, CDR1 is MGHRA, CDR2 YSYEKL. The length of the CDR3 is 17 residues. V lost 4 bases to trimming and J lost 3 bases, with 21 bases between them. The CDR3 sequence: CASSPLRGMNRDTEAFF. DNA of the CDR3: TGCGCCAGCAGCCCCCTAAGGGGAATGAATCGGGACACTGAAGCTTTCTTT.

Here the CDR3 reads CASRLAGEGNEQFF. DNA for the CDR3: TGTGCCAGCCGGCTAGCGGGAGAAGGTAATGAGCAGTTCTTC. V and J are TRBV27 and TRBJ2-1, with 10 positions matching TRBD2. J gave up 7 bases and V 8 bases, and 8 bases lay outside the gene matches. CDR1 MNHEY and CDR2 SMNVEV come from the germline V gene (reference sequence). The CDR3 runs 14 residues.

There are many counts of this clone. The same CDR3 arises from other DNA sequences in this sample as well. The chain carries TRBV7-8 and TRBJ2-1; D is uncertain. Germline assignment: CDR1 SGHVS and CDR2 FQNEAQ. The CDR3 is made up of 14 amino acids. V dropped 1 base and J dropped 3 bases, with 7 bases sitting between them. DNA for the CDR3: TGTGCCAGCAGCTTAGTGTCTAGCTACAATGAGCAGTTCTTC. Its translation: CASSLVSSYNEQFF.

The gene calls are TRBV19 and TRBJ2-7; 7 bases line up with TRBD1. Losses at the gene ends were 5 bases for V and 4 bases for J; bases not matched to a gene: 8. From germline, CDR1 is LNHDA and CDR2 SQIVND (reference sequence). This CDR3 region has 14 residues. CDR3: CASSLRTGTYEQYF. In nucleotides, the CDR3 is TGTGCCAGTAGTCTCAGGACAGGAACGTACGAGCAGTACTTC.

On this clone: As the CDR3 is not closed by the conserved phenylalanine or tryptophan, this likely results from a read error. The DNA is omitted, as the CDR3 cannot be located on it reliably, and the CDR3 follows TCRdb's listing. The genes are TRBV7-8 and TRBJ1-1. The CDR3 is made up of 12 amino acids, end residues included. CDR1 is SGHVS and CDR2 is FQNEAQ in the germline V gene. The CDR3 sequence: CASSSERTVAVL.

CDR3 nucleotide sequence: TGCGCCAGCAACAGGGCGAACACTGAAGCTTTCTTT. This translates into CASNRANTEAFF. This chain links TRBV10-1 with TRBJ1-1, with D perhaps matching TRBD1 (6 bases). Germline V lookup: CDR1 WNHNN, CDR2 SYGVQD (reference sequence). V was clipped by 7 bases and J by 1 base, with 7 bases between them. CDR3 length equals 12 residues.

This rearrangement joins TRBV7-2 to TRBJ2-7; D remains unclear. Trimming took 4 bases from V and 6 from J, leaving 19 bases between them. The germline gives CDR1 SGHTA, CDR2 FQGNSA. This CDR3 contains 15 residues. CDR3 loop: CASSSTVAYPSEQYF. The CDR3 DNA reads TGTGCCAGCAGCTCAACAGTGGCATACCCCTCCGAGCAGTACTTC.

The chain is built from TRBV29-1 and TRBJ1-1; 12 positions agree with TRBD1. V dropped 0 bases and J dropped 12; count of bases not matched to a gene: 11. CDR1 and CDR2 (germline): SQVTM, ANQGSEA. The CDR3 is made up of 15 amino acids. The CDR3 loop reads CSVEDFGTGGFGTFF. CDR3 bases: TGCAGCGTTGAAGACTTCGGGACAGGGGGCTTTGGTACTTTCTTT.

This chain uses TRBV7-6 with TRBJ1-2, with 7 bases fitting TRBD1. The trim removed 4 bases at V and 8 bases at J, leaving 4 bases unmatched. CDR1 and CDR2 (germline): SGHVS, FNYEAQ. The length of the CDR3 is 12 residues. The DNA for the CDR3 is TGTGCCAGCAGCTCTGCCAGGGGGGGCTACACCTTC. As protein: CASSSARGGYTF.

This sequence joins TRBV2 and TRBJ1-3; D gene unclear. V was clipped by 2 bases and J by 3 bases, with 2 bases between them. This CDR3 region has 12 residues. Germline loops: CDR1 SNHLY, CDR2 FYNNEI. CDR3 loop: CASSELGNTIYF. The DNA of the CDR3 is TGTGCCAGCAGTGAACTTGGAAACACCATATATTTT. The variable domain in full, completed from reference TRBV2 and TRBJ1-3, reads EPEVTQTPSHQVTQMGQEVILRCVPISNHLYFYWYRQILGQKVEFLVSFYNNEISEKSEIFDDQFSVERPDGSNFTLKIRSTKLEDSAMYFCASSELGNTIYFGEGSWLTVV.

This chain joins TRBV7-2 and TRBJ2-2, with D possibly being TRBD2 (5 bases). V was clipped by 6 bases and J by 3 bases, with 8 bases between them. The CDR3 covers 13 residues. Germline-derived CDR1 and CDR2 are SGHTA and FQGNSA. DNA for the CDR3: TGTGCCAGCAGAAGCGGCGACACCGGGGAGCTGTTTTTT. Translating gives CASRSGDTGELFF.

This rearrangement joins TRBV7-6 to TRBJ2-1, with D perhaps matching TRBD2 (5 bases). The CDR3 extends over 14 amino acids. Trimming stripped 2 bases from V and 8 bases from J, with 13 bases between. The V gene's germline CDR1 is SGHVS and CDR2 FNYEAQ. CDR3 residues: CASSLSMYGDEQFF. DNA of the CDR3: TGTGCCAGCAGCTTATCGATGTACGGGGATGAGCAGTTCTTC.

This clone was detected once. V gene TRBV5-4 combines with J gene TRBJ2-5; 9 bases align to TRBD1. Per the germline V gene, CDR1 is SGHNT and CDR2 is YYREEE (reference sequence). V trimming: 0 bases; J trimming: 4 bases; junction bases outside the gene matches: 4. The CDR3 sequence is 15 residues long. The CDR3 reads CASSLEGQGSETQYF. DNA for the CDR3: TGTGCCAGCAGCTTGGAGGGACAGGGTTCAGAGACCCAGTACTTC.